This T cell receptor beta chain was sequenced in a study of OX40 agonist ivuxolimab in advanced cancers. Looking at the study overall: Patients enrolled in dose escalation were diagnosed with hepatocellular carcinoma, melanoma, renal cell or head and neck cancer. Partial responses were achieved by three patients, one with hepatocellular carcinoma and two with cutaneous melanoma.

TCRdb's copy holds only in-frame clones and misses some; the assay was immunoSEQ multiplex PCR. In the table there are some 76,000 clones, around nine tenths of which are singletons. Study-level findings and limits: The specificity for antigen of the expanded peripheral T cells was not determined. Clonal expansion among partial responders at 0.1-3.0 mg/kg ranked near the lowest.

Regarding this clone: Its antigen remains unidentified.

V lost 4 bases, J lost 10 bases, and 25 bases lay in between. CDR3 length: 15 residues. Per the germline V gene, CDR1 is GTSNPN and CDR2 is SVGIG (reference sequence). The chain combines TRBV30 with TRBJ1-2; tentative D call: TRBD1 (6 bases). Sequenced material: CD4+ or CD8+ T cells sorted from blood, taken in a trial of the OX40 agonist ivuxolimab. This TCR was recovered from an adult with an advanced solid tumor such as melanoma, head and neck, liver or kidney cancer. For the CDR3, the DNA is TGTGCCTGGAATAAGTGGGAACAGGGTGTATTCGACTACACCTTC. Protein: CAWNKWEQGVFDYTF.